This T cell receptor beta chain was identified in a study of blood T cell repertoires in COVID-19. The protocol was immunoSEQ multiplex PCR, while the TCRdb copy is restricted to in-frame clones and leaves out a portion. The table records roughly 68,000 clones, around 87% of them present only once. The CDR3 runs 16 residues. Trimming cost V 2 bases and J 2 bases, with 14 bases left between them. Germline V gene data show CDR1 as SGHKS and CDR2 as YYEKEE (reference sequence). The chain employs TRBV5-5 and TRBJ1-5; possible D gene TRBD1, 5 bases. The source of this sequence is a man aged 50 to 60 with active COVID-19. Material for sequencing was peripheral blood. CDR3 bases: TGTGCCAGCAGCTTCATACAGGTGTCGGGCAATCAGCCCCAGCATTTT. Protein: CASSFIQVSGNQPQHF.